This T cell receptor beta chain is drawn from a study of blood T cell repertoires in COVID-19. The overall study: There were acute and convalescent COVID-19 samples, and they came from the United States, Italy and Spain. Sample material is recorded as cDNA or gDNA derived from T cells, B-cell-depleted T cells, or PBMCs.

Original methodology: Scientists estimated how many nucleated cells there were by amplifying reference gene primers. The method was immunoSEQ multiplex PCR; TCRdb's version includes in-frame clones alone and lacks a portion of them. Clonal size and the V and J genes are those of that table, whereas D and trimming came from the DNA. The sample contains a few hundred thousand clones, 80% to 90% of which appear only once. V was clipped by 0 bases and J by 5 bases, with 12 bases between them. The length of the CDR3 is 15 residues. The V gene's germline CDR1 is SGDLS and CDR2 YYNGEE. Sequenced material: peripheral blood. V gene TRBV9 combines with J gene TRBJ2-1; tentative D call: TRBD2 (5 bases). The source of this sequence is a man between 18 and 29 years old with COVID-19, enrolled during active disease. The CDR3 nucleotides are TGTGCCAGCAGCGTAGAACCGAGAGGGAACAATGAGCAGTTCTTC. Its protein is CASSVEPRGNNEQFF.